Included here is one T cell receptor (beta chain) sequence, with context. Enrolled through a virtual design, the participants were between about 18 and 100 years of age and came from some 26 US areas. Grouping used clinical history reported by participants in a survey and questionnaire. Germline values: CDR1 KGHSH, CDR2 LQKENI. This CDR3 region has 14 residues. Deletions cut 2 bases from V and 4 bases from J, with 11 bases between. The data derive from a study of blood T cell repertoires in COVID-19. Study overall: Donors in the United States, Italy and Spain gave samples during acute or convalescent COVID-19. Nucleic acid was either cDNA or gDNA, and it came from T cells, B-cell-depleted T cells, or PBMCs.

Generated by immunoSEQ multiplex PCR, the TCRdb table keeps only in-frame clones and is missing some. This sample has about 50,000 clones, with around four fifths found just once. The sequence derives from a woman aged 45-65 years with acute COVID-19. The rearrangement joins TRBV18 to TRBJ1-2; maybe TRBD1 (6 bases). What was sequenced was PBMCs or T cells enriched from blood (not recorded which). This CDR3 reads CASSPAGAGYGYTF. The DNA for the CDR3 is TGTGCCAGCTCACCAGCGGGGGCCGGCTATGGCTACACCTTC.